The clone carrying this TCR beta chain was observed a few times. Its matching antigen is unknown. It was a multiplex PCR that amplified TCR beta CDR3, with 32 V and 13 J primers. TCRdb itself ran the multiplex PCR reads through MiXCR, one entry per CDR3 protein. This table has more than 9,500 distinct CDR3 sequences, under 25% appearing once. The sample is drawn from a study of immune heterogeneity within non-small cell lung tumors. Study-level results: Identical dominant CDR3 beta clonotypes were found recurring across a patient's tumor sites, along with site-unique high-frequency clones.

V was clipped by 3 bases and J by 8 bases, with 15 bases between them. The length of the CDR3 is 14 residues. CDR1 is SGDLS and CDR2 is YYNGEE in the germline V gene. For each sample, template was around 600 ng of bulk tumor genomic DNA. Spaced far apart, several biopsies were taken from each primary tumor during surgery. These patients got curative surgery after being newly diagnosed with untreated non-small cell lung cancer. Patients newly diagnosed with non-small cell lung cancer and having curative-intent surgery served as donors. This chain joins TRBV9 and TRBJ2-1; D possibly uses TRBD1 or TRBD2 (5 bases each). The sequence was obtained from a man aged 60-69 years with non-small cell lung cancer. Sequenced material: lung tumor tissue. The CDR3 region is CASSAAWGFHEQFF. CDR3 nucleotides: TGTGCCAGCAGCGCCGCCTGGGGGTTCCATGAGCAGTTCTTC. Filled out from reference TRBV9 and TRBJ2-1, the complete variable domain reads DSGVTQTPKHLITATGQRVTLRCSPRSGDLSVYWYQQSLDQGLQFLIQYYNGEERAKGNILERFSAQQFPDLHSELNLSSLELGDSALYFCASSAAWGFHEQFFGPGTRLTVL.